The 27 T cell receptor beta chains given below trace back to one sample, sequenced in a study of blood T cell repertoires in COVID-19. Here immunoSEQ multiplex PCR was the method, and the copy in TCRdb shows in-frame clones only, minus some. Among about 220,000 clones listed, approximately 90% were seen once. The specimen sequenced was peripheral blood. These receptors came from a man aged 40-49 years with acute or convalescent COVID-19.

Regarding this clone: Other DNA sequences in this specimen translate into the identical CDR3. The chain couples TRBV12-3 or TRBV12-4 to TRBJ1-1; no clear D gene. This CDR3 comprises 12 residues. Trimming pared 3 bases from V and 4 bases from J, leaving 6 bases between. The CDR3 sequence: CASSFGGTEAFF. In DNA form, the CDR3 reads TGTGCCAGCAGTTTCGGCGGCACTGAAGCTTTCTTT.

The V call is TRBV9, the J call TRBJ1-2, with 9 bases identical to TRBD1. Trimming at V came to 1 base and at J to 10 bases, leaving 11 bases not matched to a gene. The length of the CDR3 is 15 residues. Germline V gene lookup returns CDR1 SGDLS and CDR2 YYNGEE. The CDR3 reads CASSVSVSTGGHYTF. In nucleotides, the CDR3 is TGTGCCAGCAGCGTAAGTGTCTCGACAGGGGGACACTACACCTTC.

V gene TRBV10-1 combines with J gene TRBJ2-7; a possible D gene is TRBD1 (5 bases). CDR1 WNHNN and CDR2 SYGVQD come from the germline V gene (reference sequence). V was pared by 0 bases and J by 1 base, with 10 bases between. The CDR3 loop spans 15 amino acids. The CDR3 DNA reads TGCGCCAGCAGTGAGTCGTTTCAGGGATCCTACGAGCAGTACTTC. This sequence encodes CASSESFQGSYEQYF.

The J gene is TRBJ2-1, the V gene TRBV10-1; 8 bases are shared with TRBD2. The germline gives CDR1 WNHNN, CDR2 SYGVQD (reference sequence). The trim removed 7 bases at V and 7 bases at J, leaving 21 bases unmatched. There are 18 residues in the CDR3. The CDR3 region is CASNQVDPGGPGNNEQFF. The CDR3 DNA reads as TGCGCCAGCAACCAAGTTGATCCGGGAGGGCCAGGAAATAATGAGCAGTTCTTC.

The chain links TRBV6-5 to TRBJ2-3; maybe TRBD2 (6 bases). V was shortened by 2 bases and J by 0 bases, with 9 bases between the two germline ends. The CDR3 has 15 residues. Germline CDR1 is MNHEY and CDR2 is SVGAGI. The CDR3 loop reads CASSYGTASTDTQYF. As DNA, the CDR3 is TGTGCCAGCAGTTACGGGACTGCTAGCACAGATACGCAGTATTTT.

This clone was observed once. CDR3 sequence (DNA): TGTGCCAGCAGCTTGCCCAGGGGACCAGATACGCAGTATTTT. It codes for CASSLPRGPDTQYF. The V call is TRBV5-4, the J call TRBJ2-3, with a weak D call TRBD1 (6 bases). The CDR3 consists of 14 residues. The V end lost 1 base, the J end lost 4 bases, and 10 bases lay between the germline ends. CDR1 is SGHNT and CDR2 is YYREEE in the germline V gene (reference sequence). The whole variable domain, filled in from reference TRBV5-4 and TRBJ2-3, reads ETGVTQSPTHLIKTRGQQVTLRCSSQSGHNTVSWYQQALGQGPQFIFQYYREEENGRGNFPPRFSGLQFPNYSSELNVNALELDDSALYLCASSLPRGPDTQYFGPGTRLTVL.

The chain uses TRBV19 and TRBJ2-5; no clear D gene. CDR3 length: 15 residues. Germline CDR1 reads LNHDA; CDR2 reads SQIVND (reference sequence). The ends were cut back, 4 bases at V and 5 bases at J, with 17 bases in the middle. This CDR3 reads CASSTPSTTRETQYF. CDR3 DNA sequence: TGTGCCAGTAGTACCCCCTCGACAACCCGGGAGACCCAGTACTTC.

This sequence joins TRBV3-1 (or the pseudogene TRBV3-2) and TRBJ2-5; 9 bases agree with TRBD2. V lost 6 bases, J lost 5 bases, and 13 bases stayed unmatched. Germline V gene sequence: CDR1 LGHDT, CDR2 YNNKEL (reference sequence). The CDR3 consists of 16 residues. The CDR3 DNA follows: TGTGCCAGCAGTCCCGGGACTAGCAGCCCTGGGGAGACCCAGTACTTC. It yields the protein CASSPGTSSPGETQYF.

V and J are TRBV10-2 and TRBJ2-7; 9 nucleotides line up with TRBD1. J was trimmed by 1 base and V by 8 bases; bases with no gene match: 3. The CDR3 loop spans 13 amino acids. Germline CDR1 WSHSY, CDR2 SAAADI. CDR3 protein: CASSGQGSYEQYF. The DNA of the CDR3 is TGCGCCAGCTCGGGACAGGGATCCTACGAGCAGTACTTC.

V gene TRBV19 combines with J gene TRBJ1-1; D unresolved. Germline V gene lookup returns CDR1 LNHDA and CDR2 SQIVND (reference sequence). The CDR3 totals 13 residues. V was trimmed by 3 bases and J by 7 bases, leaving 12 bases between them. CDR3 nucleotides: TGTGCCAGTAGTATTAGGGAGAGTGGTGAAGCTTTCTTT. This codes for CASSIRESGEAFF.

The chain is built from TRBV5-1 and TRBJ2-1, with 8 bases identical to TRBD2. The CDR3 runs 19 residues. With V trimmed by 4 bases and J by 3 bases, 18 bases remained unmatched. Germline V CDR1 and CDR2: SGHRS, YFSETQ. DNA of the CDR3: TGCGCCAGCAGCCTCGGGCAGCGGGAGACAATGTATAACTACAATGAGCAGTTCTTC. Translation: CASSLGQRETMYNYNEQFF.

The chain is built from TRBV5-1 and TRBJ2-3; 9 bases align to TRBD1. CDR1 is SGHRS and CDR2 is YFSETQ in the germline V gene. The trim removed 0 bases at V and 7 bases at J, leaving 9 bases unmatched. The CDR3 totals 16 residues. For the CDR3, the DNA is TGCGCCAGCAGCTTGGCCGGGACAGGGTCAGTCTATACGCAGTATTTT. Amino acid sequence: CASSLAGTGSVYTQYF.

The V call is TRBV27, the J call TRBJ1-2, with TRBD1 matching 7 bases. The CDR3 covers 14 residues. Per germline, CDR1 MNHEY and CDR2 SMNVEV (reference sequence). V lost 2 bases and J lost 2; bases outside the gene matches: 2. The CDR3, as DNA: TGTGCCAGCAGTTTAGCGGGACAGAACTATGGCTACACCTTC. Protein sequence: CASSLAGQNYGYTF.

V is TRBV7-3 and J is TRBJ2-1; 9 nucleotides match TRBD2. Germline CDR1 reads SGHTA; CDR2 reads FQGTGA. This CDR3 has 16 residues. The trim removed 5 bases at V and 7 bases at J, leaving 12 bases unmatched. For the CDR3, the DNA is TGTGCCAGCAGCCTCTTAGGGGCGGGAGGGAAGAATGAGCAGTTCTTC. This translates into CASSLLGAGGKNEQFF.

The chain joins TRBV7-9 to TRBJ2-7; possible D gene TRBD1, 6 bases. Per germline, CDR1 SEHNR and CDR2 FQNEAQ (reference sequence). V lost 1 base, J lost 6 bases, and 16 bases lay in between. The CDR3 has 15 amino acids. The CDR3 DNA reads TGTGCCAGCAGCTTAGAGGGGGACCGGTTAGGCGAGCAGTACTTC. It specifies CASSLEGDRLGEQYF.

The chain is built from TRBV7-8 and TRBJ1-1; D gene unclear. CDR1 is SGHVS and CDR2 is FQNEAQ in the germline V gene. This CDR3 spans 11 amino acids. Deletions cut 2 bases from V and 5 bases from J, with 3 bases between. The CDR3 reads CASSLSTEAFF. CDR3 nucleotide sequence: TGTGCCAGCAGCTTATCAACTGAAGCTTTCTTT.

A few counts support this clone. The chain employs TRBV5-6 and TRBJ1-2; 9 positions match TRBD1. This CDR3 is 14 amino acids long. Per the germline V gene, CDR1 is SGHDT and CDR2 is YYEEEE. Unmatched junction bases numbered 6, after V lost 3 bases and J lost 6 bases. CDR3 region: CASSWEGTGHGYTF. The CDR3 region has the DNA TGTGCCAGCAGCTGGGAAGGGACAGGGCATGGCTACACCTTC.

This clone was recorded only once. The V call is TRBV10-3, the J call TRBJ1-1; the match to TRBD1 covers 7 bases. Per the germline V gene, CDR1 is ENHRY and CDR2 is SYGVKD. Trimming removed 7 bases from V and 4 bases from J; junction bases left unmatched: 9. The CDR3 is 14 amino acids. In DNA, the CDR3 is TGTGCCATCACCAGGGGGTTGGGAATCACTGAAGCTTTCTTT. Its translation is CAITRGLGITEAFF.

In DNA form, the CDR3 reads TGTGCCAGCAGCCCAGGGGGCGCCGCGTCCTACGAGCAGTACTTC. Translating gives CASSPGGAASYEQYF. This chain joins TRBV28 and TRBJ2-7, with 8 bases aligning to TRBD1. The CDR3 loop spans 15 amino acids. Per the germline V gene, CDR1 is MDHEN and CDR2 is SYDVKM. V dropped 6 bases and J dropped 1; count of bases not matched to a gene: 8.

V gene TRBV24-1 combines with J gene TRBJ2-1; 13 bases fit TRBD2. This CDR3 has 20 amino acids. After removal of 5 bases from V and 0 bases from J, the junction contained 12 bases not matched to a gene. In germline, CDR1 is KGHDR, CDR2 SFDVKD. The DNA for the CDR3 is TGTGCCACCAGTGTCCTTGGCACTAGCGGGGGGGCTTTCTCCTACAATGAGCAGTTCTTC. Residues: CATSVLGTSGGAFSYNEQFF.

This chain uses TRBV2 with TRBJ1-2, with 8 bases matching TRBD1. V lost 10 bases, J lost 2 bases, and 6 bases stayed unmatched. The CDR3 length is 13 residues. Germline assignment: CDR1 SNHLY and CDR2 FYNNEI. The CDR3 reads CATEGTGNYGYTF. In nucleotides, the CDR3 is TGTGCCACAGAAGGGACAGGCAACTATGGCTACACCTTC.

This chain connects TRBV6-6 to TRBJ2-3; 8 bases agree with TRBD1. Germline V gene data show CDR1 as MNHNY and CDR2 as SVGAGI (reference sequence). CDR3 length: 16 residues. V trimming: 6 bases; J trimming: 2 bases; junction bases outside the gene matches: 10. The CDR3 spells CASRNTGGQNTDTQYF. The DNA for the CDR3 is TGTGCCAGCAGAAATACAGGGGGGCAAAACACAGATACGCAGTATTTT.

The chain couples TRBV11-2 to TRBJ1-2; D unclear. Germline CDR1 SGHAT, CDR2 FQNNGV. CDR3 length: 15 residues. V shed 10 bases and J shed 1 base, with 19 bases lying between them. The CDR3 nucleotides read TGTGCCACCGGAGGGTTAGACTCAAATAACTATGGCTACACCTTC. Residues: CATGGLDSNNYGYTF. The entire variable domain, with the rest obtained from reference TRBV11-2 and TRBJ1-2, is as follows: EAGVAQSPRYKIIEKRQSVAFWCNPISGHATLYWYQQILGQGPKLLIQFQNNGVVDDSQLPKDRFSAERLKGVDSTLKIQPAKLEDSAVYLCATGGLDSNNYGYTFGSGTRLTVV.

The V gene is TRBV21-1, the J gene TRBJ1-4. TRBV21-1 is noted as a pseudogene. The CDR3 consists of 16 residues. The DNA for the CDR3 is TGTGCCAGCTGGTACAGCGGTATGGATGCTAATGAAAAACTGTTTTTT. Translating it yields CASWYSGMDANEKLFF.

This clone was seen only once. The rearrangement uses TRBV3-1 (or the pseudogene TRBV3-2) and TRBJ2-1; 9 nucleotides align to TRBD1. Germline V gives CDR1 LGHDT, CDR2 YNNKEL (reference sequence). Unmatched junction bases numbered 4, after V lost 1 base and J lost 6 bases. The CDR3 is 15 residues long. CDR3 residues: CASSQAGTGSNEQFF. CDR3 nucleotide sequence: TGTGCCAGCAGCCAAGCAGGGACAGGGTCCAATGAGCAGTTCTTC.

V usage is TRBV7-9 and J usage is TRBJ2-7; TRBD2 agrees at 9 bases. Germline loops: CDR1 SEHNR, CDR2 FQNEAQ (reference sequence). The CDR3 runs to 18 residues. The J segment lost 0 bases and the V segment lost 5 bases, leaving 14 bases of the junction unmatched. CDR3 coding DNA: TGTGCCAGCAGCCCAAGGGTAGCGGGAGCGCCGAGCTCCTACGAGCAGTACTTC. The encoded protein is CASSPRVAGAPSSYEQYF.

Here the CDR3 DNA reads TGTGCCAGCAGCCCGGACATCCACGGGGAGCTGTTTTTT. This sequence encodes CASSPDIHGELFF. The chain recombines TRBV7-9 with TRBJ2-2, with D possibly TRBD1 on 5 matching bases. The ends were cut back, 5 bases at V and 7 bases at J, with 11 bases in the middle. Germline values: CDR1 SEHNR, CDR2 FQNEAQ (reference sequence). CDR3 length: 13 residues.